This T cell receptor beta chain was observed in a study of early T cells in non-severe SARS-CoV-2 infection (dated by TCRdb to about 2021). With regard to the full study: TCR sequencing used bulk RNA from unsorted whole blood, so alpha and beta chains could not be paired. The paper as a whole reports these results and caveats: Matching against VDJdb was skewed toward anti-spike CD8 responses, likely underestimated virus-specific expansions, and missed private and CD4 specificities.

A case-control design nested within a healthcare worker cohort in London, UK, was used, with weekly nasopharyngeal swab PCR tests and blood sampling performed. Healthcare workers were recruited during the week of the UK lockdown, between 23 and 31 March 2020, and followed weekly for up to about 16 weeks. Via the germline V gene, CDR1 is SGHAT and CDR2 FQNNGV. There are 16 amino acids in the CDR3, from cysteine to phenylalanine inclusive. Only the CDR3 region is kept as DNA, spanning 48 bases read in frame from base 1. The trim is 8 bases for V and 6 bases for J, with a gap of 20 bases between the germline ends. Library generation was performed with 5' RACE. These reads were obtained on a NextSeq 500. To correct for sequencing error and PCR bias, the TCR library protocol tagged individual cDNA molecules with unique molecular identifiers. TCR alpha and beta chains were both sequenced, and the abundances of alpha and beta sequences in each sample were closely correlated with each other. Regarding the original processing steps: Decombinator V4 was used to annotate the V gene, J gene and CDR3 of the TCR sequences. TCRs were defined as expanded if a significant change between any two time points was detected under a Poisson model with p below 0.0001. TCR abundances were normalised to the total number of TCRs sequenced per sample and were expressed as counts per million. TRAV1-2 paired with TRAJ12, TRAJ20 or TRAJ33 defined MAIT TCRs, while TRAV10 paired with TRAJ18 defined iNKT TCRs. VDJdb, accessed 1 November 2021, was searched for CMV, EBV and SARS-CoV-2 annotated TCRs, excluding TCRs annotated for multiple antigens. TCRdb redid the processing of the public reads, applying fastp at Q25 and MiXCR, and retained in-frame beta chains. Rows matching on CDR3 protein sequence are summarized as one entry with the most common DNA and genes. The V and J calls follow TCRdb's processing rather than the paper's. The sample table records just over 80,000 distinct CDR3 sequences; 12% to 15% of these occur just once. About 1.5% of the sample goes to the ten largest clones.

This clonotype has at least ten counts. Its antigen specificity is not known. Per-nucleotide qualities are absent, and no much larger clonotype sits a single base away. The sequencing sample was made of whole blood. The clonotype was recovered from an adult who was a healthcare worker with PCR-confirmed SARS-CoV-2 infection or an uninfected control (not recorded which). The V gene is TRBV11-2 and the J gene is TRBJ1-6; the D region possibly corresponds to TRBD1 (6 bases align). The nucleotide sequence is TGTGCCAGCCGCCGTCACCGGGACACCTCTAATTCACCCCTCCACTTT. This codes for CASRRHRDTSNSPLHF. With all but the CDR3 taken from the reference TRBV11-2 and TRBJ1-6 genes, the full variable domain is: EAGVAQSPRYKIIEKRQSVAFWCNPISGHATLYWYQQILGQGPKLLIQFQNNGVVDDSQLPKDRFSAERLKGVDSTLKIQPAKLEDSAVYLCASRRHRDTSNSPLHFGNGTRLTVT.